This passage covers 10 T cell receptor beta chains from one sample sequenced in a study of T-cell memory formation after mild COVID-19. TCRdb ran MiXCR on the 5' RACE reads and lists one entry per CDR3 protein. The profile shows about 350,000 distinct CDR3 sequences, about 20% of them singletons. The material sequenced was PBMCs or a T cell subset sorted from them (not recorded which). Receptors were obtained from a man between 18 and 29 years old who had mild COVID-19 (a few samples of this study predate the infection). Cell type and time point are not known.

The sample holds a few counts of this clonotype. The chain links TRBV5-6 to TRBJ1-5, with a weak D call TRBD1 (6 bases). Looked up from germline, CDR1 is SGHDT and CDR2 is YYEEEE. The CDR3 sequence is 16 residues long. Trimming cost V 0 bases and J 1 base, with 11 bases left between them. The CDR3 region has the DNA TGTGCCAGCAGCTTGGGACAGGTCGGCAGCAATCAGCCCCAGCATTTT. Amino acids: CASSLGQVGSNQPQHF.

The chain has TRBV12-3 or TRBV12-4 and TRBJ1-2; TRBD1 aligns across 8 bases. V trimming: 2 bases; J trimming: 4 bases; junction bases outside the gene matches: 3. The CDR3 consists of 14 residues. The CDR3 sequence is CASSLRQGSYGYTF. In DNA, the CDR3 is TGTGCCAGCAGTTTAAGACAGGGGAGCTATGGCTACACCTTC.

CDR3: CASSPSGPGQGREQYV. CDR3 coding DNA: TGTGCCAGCTCACCATCTGGTCCGGGACAGGGGCGCGAGCAGTACGTC. V gene TRBV18 combines with J gene TRBJ2-7; 10 bases fit TRBD1. This CDR3 comprises 16 residues. Germline lookup yields CDR1 KGHSH and CDR2 LQKENI. The junction had 10 bases not matched to a gene; V was cut back by 2 bases and J by 6 bases.

This clonotype has just a few counts. The V and J genes are TRBV20-1 and TRBJ2-2; tentative D call: TRBD2 (5 bases). This CDR3 has 16 amino acids. Trimming took 0 bases from V and 0 from J, leaving 11 bases between them. From germline, CDR1 is DFQATT and CDR2 SNEGSKA (reference sequence). The CDR3 region is CSARDGLATNTGELFF. In DNA form, the CDR3 reads TGCAGTGCTAGAGATGGGCTAGCCACGAACACCGGGGAGCTGTTTTTT.

This clonotype was found many times. The rearrangement joins TRBV5-6 to TRBJ2-5; D remains ambiguous. The CDR3 sequence is 13 residues long. Germline lookup yields CDR1 SGHDT and CDR2 YYEEEE. With 1 base removed from V and 0 bases from J, the gap between germline ends came to 4 bases. DNA for the CDR3: TGTGCCAGCAGCTTGTTCCACCAAGAGACCCAGTACTTC. Translated, it gives CASSLFHQETQYF.

The CDR3 sequence: CSVEGTEGETQYF. Here the CDR3 DNA reads TGCAGCGTTGAAGGAACAGAGGGGGAGACCCAGTACTTC. The chain has TRBV29-1 and TRBJ2-5, with D perhaps matching TRBD1 or TRBD2 (5 bases each). There are 13 residues in the CDR3. Germline V CDR1 and CDR2: SQVTM, ANQGSEA. Between the trimmed V and J ends, which lost 1 base and 5 bases, there was a span of 11 bases.

The table lists this clonotype with a few counts. V and J are TRBV7-8 and TRBJ2-7; D not certain. CDR1 SGHVS and CDR2 FQNEAQ come from the germline V gene. The CDR3 sequence is 14 residues long. The V gene lost 5 bases and the J gene lost 3 bases, with 14 bases spanning the gap. The chain's CDR3 is CASSPRATVYEQYV. Written as DNA, the CDR3 is TGTGCCAGCAGCCCCCGCGCCACAGTCTACGAGCAGTACGTC.

This clonotype was seen only a few times. The chain is built from TRBV7-2 and TRBJ1-1; no clear D gene. V was cut by 5 bases and J by 9 bases, with 16 bases left in between. The germline V gene has CDR1 SGHTA and CDR2 FQGNSA. The CDR3 totals 13 residues. In DNA form, the CDR3 reads TGTGCCAGCAGCGTGCCGGGAGGGCAGAAAGCTTTCTTT. This encodes CASSVPGGQKAFF.

This clonotype has more than one count but fewer than ten. The V and J genes are TRBV28 and TRBJ1-2, with 8 bases aligning to TRBD1. This CDR3 region has 13 residues. Germline V gives CDR1 MDHEN, CDR2 SYDVKM. V trimming: 10 bases; J trimming: 8 bases; junction bases outside the gene matches: 12. In DNA, the CDR3 is TGTGCCACCTTGGCAGGGGGCCGAAGAGGCTACACCTTC. Protein: CATLAGGRRGYTF.

The chain carries TRBV28 and TRBJ2-2; D perhaps matches TRBD2 (7 bases). V lost 8 bases and J lost 2, with 15 bases in between. Per germline, CDR1 MDHEN and CDR2 SYDVKM. The CDR3 is 15 amino acids. The DNA for the CDR3 is TGTGCCAGCGCCCCGGGGGGCCTTAACACCGGGGAGCTGTTTTTT. Protein product: CASAPGGLNTGELFF.